This TCR beta chain was retrieved from a study of T cell repertoires in cytomegalovirus infection. Study conclusions and caveats: Across the ex vivo response, the dominant clonotypes were HLA-C-restricted CMV-specific TCR beta clonotypes.

In this sample, this clonotype turned up a few times. What it binds is unknown. The germline CDR1 and CDR2 sequences are SGHDN and FVKESK. The CDR3 has 14 residues. Deletions cut 0 bases from V and 8 bases from J, with 13 bases between. TCRdb analysed the reads with MiXCR anew, one entry per CDR3 protein. The data hold about 830,000 distinct CDR3 sequences, with 30% to 35% observed a single time. The J gene is TRBJ1-2, the V gene TRBV14; D gene unclear. This specimen was cultured CD8+ T cells from PBMCs, taken from culture after CMV antigen stimulation. This receptor was taken from a human donor in good health (CMV status not recorded). Some clones in this sample may be carry-over from other donors' samples. The CDR3 sequence: CASSQDRRNAGYTF. CDR3 nucleotide sequence: TGTGCCAGCAGCCAAGATCGCCGTAACGCCGGCTACACCTTC.